Each of the 5 T cell receptor beta chains below was sequenced from the same sample in a study of T-cell reconstitution after alpha-beta-depleted transplantation in children. Unique molecular identifiers were built into the TCRbeta library. One entry per CDR3 protein results from TCRdb running MiXCR on the PCR reads. The repertoire includes about a million distinct CDR3 sequences, roughly 31% of them detected once, and over 25% sits in the top ten. Source: PBMCs, mostly from graft donor cells, taken 360 days after TCRalphabeta/CD19-depleted stem cell transplant. These receptors all stem from a boy in the first two years of life who had a stem cell transplant for SCID, so the T cells may come from the graft donor.

This clonotype was observed a few times. This chain uses TRBV6-2 or TRBV6-3 with TRBJ2-7, with D possibly matching TRBD2 (5 bases). Germline V CDR1 and CDR2: MNHEY, SVGEGT. Between the trimmed V and J ends, which lost 3 bases and 3 bases, there was a span of 18 bases. The CDR3 is 16 residues long. The CDR3 here is CASSYNFPRGLYEQYF. The DNA of the CDR3 is TGTGCCAGCAGTTATAATTTTCCTCGAGGGCTCTACGAGCAGTACTTC.

This clonotype was observed a few times. This rearrangement joins TRBV6-5 to TRBJ2-7; 11 bases are shared with TRBD2. The CDR3 sequence is 15 residues long. The V segment lost 2 bases and the J segment 2 bases; nucleotides outside the gene matches: 2. The germline V gene has CDR1 MNHEY and CDR2 SVGAGI. CDR3 bases: TGTGCCAGCAGTTACCTAGCGGGGGGTCCCTACGAGCAGTACTTC. This encodes CASSYLAGGPYEQYF.

The V call is TRBV4-1, the J call TRBJ1-5; D is possibly TRBD1 (5 bases). This CDR3 is built from 16 residues. Trimming removed 1 base at V and 7 bases at J, with 17 bases between. CDR1 MGHRA and CDR2 YSYEKL come from the germline V gene. CDR3 in amino acids: CASSQGWGREGQPQHF. Here the CDR3 DNA reads TGCGCCAGCAGCCAAGGCTGGGGCAGGGAAGGCCAGCCCCAGCATTTT.

This clonotype was observed a handful of times. The V call is TRBV12-3 or TRBV12-4, the J call TRBJ2-7, with a tentative D call TRBD2 (5 bases). V shed 5 bases and J shed 4 bases, with 12 bases lying between them. This CDR3 contains 13 residues. The CDR3 is CASSRRGPYEQYF. In nucleotides, the CDR3 is TGTGCCAGCAGTCGGCGAGGGCCGTACGAGCAGTACTTC.

This clonotype was seen more than once but under ten times. DNA for the CDR3: TGTGCCAGCAGTTACTCGGTTGGCGGGAACACTGAAGCTTTCTTT. It is translated as CASSYSVGGNTEAFF. The chain links TRBV6-5 to TRBJ1-1; no definite D call. CDR1 and CDR2 from the germline V gene are MNHEY and SVGAGI. This CDR3 region has 15 residues. V was shortened by 0 bases and J by 1 base, with 9 bases between the two germline ends.